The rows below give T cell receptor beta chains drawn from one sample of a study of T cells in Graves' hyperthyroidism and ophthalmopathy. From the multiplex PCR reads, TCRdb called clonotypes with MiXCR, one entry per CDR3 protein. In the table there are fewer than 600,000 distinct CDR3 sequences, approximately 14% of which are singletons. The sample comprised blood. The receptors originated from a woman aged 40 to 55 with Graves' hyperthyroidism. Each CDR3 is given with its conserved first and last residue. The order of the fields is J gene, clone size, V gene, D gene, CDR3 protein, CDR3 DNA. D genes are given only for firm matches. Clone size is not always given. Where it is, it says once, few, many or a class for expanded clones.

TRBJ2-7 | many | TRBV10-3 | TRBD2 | CAISAAGTSGYEQYF | TGTGCCATCAGTGCTGCCGGGACTAGTGGCTACGAGCAGTACTTC
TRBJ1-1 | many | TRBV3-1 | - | CASSQTGMNTEAFF | TGTGCCAGCAGCCAAACAGGAATGAACACTGAAGCTTTCTTT
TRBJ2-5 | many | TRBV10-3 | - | CATWGQGLETQYF | TGTGCCACCTGGGGGCAGGGCTTGGAGACCCAGTACTTC
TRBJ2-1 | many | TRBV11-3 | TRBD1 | CASSANRGKMNEQFF | TGTGCCAGCAGCGCTAACAGGGGTAAGATGAATGAGCAGTTCTTC
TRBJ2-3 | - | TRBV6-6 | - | CASSYSGGSDTQYF | TGTGCCAGCAGTTACTCGGGGGGCTCAGATACGCAGTATTTT
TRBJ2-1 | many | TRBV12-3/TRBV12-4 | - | CASSPQGLALLEQFF | TGTGCCAGCAGTCCCCAGGGACTGGCTTTGTTGGAGCAGTTCTTC
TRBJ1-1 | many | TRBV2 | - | CASSGQLASSEAFF | TGTGCCAGCAGTGGGCAGCTTGCTTCCTCTGAAGCTTTCTTT
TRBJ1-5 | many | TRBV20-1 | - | CSATSGNSNQPQHF | TGCAGTGCTACATCGGGCAATAGCAATCAGCCCCAGCATTTT
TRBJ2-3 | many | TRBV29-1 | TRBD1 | CSARPTISLGTETDTQYF | TGCAGCGCCCGACCCACGATTAGTCTCGGGACAGAAACAGATACGCAGTATTTT
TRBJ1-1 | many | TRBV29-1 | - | CSAAGNANTEAFF | TGCAGCGCGGCAGGGAACGCGAACACTGAAGCTTTCTTT
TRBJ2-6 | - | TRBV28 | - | CASSLNGFSGANILTF | TGTGCCAGCAGTTTGAATGGTTTCTCTGGGGCCAACATCCTGACTTTC
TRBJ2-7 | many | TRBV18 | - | CASSSGAVSSYEQYF | TGTGCCAGCTCATCGGGGGCCGTAAGCTCCTACGAGCAGTACTTC
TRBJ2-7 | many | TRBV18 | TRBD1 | CASSPGTGGLEQYF | TGTGCCAGCTCACCCGGGACAGGGGGCCTTGAGCAGTACTTC
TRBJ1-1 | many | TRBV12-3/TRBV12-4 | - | CASSFEATEAFF | TGTGCCAGCAGTTTTGAGGCCACTGAAGCTTTCTTT
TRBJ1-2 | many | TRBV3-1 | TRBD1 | CASSQKGTGVGYTF | TGTGCCAGCAGCCAAAAGGGGACAGGGGTTGGCTACACCTTC
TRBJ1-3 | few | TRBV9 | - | CASSVDPVSGNTIYF | TGTGCCAGCAGCGTGGACCCAGTCTCTGGAAACACCATATATTTT
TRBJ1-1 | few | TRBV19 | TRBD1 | CASSSTRGQILTEAFF | TGTGCCAGTAGCTCCACCCGGGGACAGATCCTGACTGAAGCTTTCTTT
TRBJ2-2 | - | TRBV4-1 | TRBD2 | CASSQDIPRSGRGTGELFF | TGCGCCAGCAGCCAAGATATCCCGCGGAGCGGGAGGGGGACCGGGGAGCTGTTTTTT
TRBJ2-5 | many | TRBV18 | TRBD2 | CASSPPTQREKGETQYF | TGTGCCAGCTCACCACCGACCCAGCGGGAGAAGGGGGAGACCCAGTACTTC
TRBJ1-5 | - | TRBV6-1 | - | CASGARENQPQHF | TGTGCCAGCGGGGCCAGGGAGAATCAGCCCCAGCATTTT
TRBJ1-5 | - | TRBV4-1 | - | CASSQAGQTNQPQHF | TGCGCCAGCAGCCAAGCCGGACAGACTAATCAGCCCCAGCATTTT
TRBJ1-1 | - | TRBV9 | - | CASSAPPAPQEGTEAFF | TGTGCCAGCAGCGCACCCCCAGCGCCTCAGGAGGGCACTGAAGCTTTCTTT
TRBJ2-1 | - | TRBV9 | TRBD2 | CASSVMGLAGGEQFF | TGTGCCAGCAGCGTAATGGGACTAGCGGGAGGTGAGCAGTTCTTC
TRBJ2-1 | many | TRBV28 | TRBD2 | CASSSVAGADNEQFF | TGTGCCAGCAGTTCGGTAGCGGGCGCCGACAATGAGCAGTTCTTC
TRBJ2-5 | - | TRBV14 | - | CASSQEKGRQETQYF | TGTGCCAGCAGCCAAGAAAAGGGCAGACAAGAGACCCAGTACTTC
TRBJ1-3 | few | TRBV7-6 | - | CASSLGGRDTIYF | TGTGCCAGCAGCTTGGGGGGCCGGGACACCATATATTTT
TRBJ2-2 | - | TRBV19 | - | CASTANTNTGELFF | TGTGCCAGTACGGCGAACACGAACACCGGGGAGCTGTTTTTT
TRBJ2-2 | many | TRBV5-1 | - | CASSTNTNTGELFF | TGCGCCAGCAGCACGAACACTAACACCGGGGAGCTGTTTTTT
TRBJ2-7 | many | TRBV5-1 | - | CASSLADGGISYEQYF | TGCGCCAGCAGCTTGGCCGACGGGGGCATATCCTACGAGCAGTACTTC
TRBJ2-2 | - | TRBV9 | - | CASSVGPGDTGELFF | TGTGCCAGCAGCGTCGGTCCGGGAGACACCGGGGAGCTGTTTTTT
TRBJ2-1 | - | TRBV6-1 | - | CASSYSVSEQFF | TGTGCCAGCAGTTACAGCGTTAGTGAGCAGTTCTTC
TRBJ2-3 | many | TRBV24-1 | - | CATSDWVVTDTQYF | TGTGCCACCAGTGATTGGGTTGTGACAGATACGCAGTATTTT
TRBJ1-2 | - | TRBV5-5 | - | CASSPWDILVANYGYTF | TGTGCCAGCAGCCCCTGGGATATCCTAGTTGCTAACTATGGCTACACCTTC
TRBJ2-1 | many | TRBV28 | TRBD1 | CASSSGQGGYNEQFF | TGTGCCAGCAGTTCAGGACAGGGGGGTTACAATGAGCAGTTCTTC
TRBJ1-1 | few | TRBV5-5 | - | CASSLGPQNTEAFF | TGTGCCAGCAGCTTGGGGCCACAGAACACTGAAGCTTTCTTT
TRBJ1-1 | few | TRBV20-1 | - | CSAENGGTEAFF | TGCAGTGCCGAAAACGGGGGAACTGAAGCTTTCTTT
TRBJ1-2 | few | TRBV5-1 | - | CASSGVGLGGYTF | TGCGCCAGCAGCGGCGTCGGTTTAGGGGGCTACACCTTC
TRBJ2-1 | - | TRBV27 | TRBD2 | CASSLSGDGTSDYNEQFF | TGTGCCAGCAGTTTATCCGGAGACGGGACTAGCGATTACAATGAGCAGTTCTTC
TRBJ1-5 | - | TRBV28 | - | CASSKTRNQPQHF | TGTGCCAGCAGTAAGACAAGAAATCAGCCCCAGCATTTT